Following are 8 T cell receptor beta chains from one sample sequenced in a study of tissue T cells after allogeneic stem cell transplantation. The table came from immunoSEQ multiplex PCR; TCRdb's copy has only in-frame clones and leaves some out. Seen here are about 10,000 clones, around three fifths observed once, and the top ten hold about 10%. The sequencing used tissue from the jejunum, collected at autopsy. The receptors come from a woman between 18 and 50 years old with breast cancer.

This sequence joins TRBV19 and TRBJ1-3; no definite D call. This CDR3 has 14 amino acids. In germline, CDR1 is LNHDA, CDR2 SQIVND (reference sequence). V lost 8 bases and J 0 bases, leaving 11 bases between the germline ends. Here the CDR3 DNA reads TGTGCCAGTCGCGGCAGATACTCTGGAAACACCATATATTTT. Translation: CASRGRYSGNTIYF.

As concerns this clone: Other DNA variants within this sample encode the same CDR3. CDR3 amino acids: CASSYVSGSYEQYF. The CDR3 DNA sequence: TGTGCCAGCAGTTACGTTTCAGGCTCCTACGAGCAGTACTTC. The chain links TRBV6-2 or TRBV6-3 to TRBJ2-7; no reliable D call. This CDR3 is built from 14 residues. Germline V gene data show CDR1 as MNHEY and CDR2 as SVGEGT. Trimming pared 2 bases from V and 0 bases from J, leaving 8 bases between.

The chain links TRBV4-3 to TRBJ2-7; D remains ambiguous. The CDR3 has 14 amino acids. CDR1 is LGHNA and CDR2 is YSLEER in the germline V gene. Trimming removed 1 base at V and 1 base at J, with 8 bases between. The DNA of the CDR3 is TGCGCCAGCAGCCAAGCTGGGGAATCCTACGAGCAGTACTTC. It codes for CASSQAGESYEQYF.

J is TRBJ2-3 and V is TRBV29-1; 8 bases fit TRBD1. V lost 7 bases and J lost 6; bases outside the gene matches: 3. This CDR3 contains 11 residues. The germline CDR1 and CDR2 sequences are SQVTM and ANQGSEA. The CDR3 nucleotides are TGCAGCGAGGACAGGGATGATACGCAGTATTTT. It yields the protein CSEDRDDTQYF.

The rearrangement links TRBV2 to TRBJ2-1, with 14 bases fitting TRBD2. J lost 14 bases, V lost 3 bases, and 9 bases had no gene match. Germline loops: CDR1 SNHLY, CDR2 FYNNEI. The CDR3 consists of 15 residues. The CDR3 spells CASSDPGLAGERKFF. The CDR3, as DNA: TGTGCCAGCAGTGATCCGGGACTAGCGGGAGAGAGAAAGTTCTTC.

V is TRBV6-2 or TRBV6-3 and J is TRBJ1-5; 10 nucleotides agree with TRBD1. Losses at the gene ends were 3 bases for V and 9 bases for J; bases not matched to a gene: 8. The CDR3 consists of 15 residues. Germline assignment: CDR1 MNHEY and CDR2 SVGEGT. CDR3 sequence: CASSYGTGVHGPQHF. Here the CDR3 DNA reads TGTGCCAGCAGTTATGGGACAGGGGTTCATGGGCCCCAGCATTTT.

This chain joins TRBV5-4 and TRBJ2-3; 7 bases fit TRBD2. Germline values: CDR1 SGHNT, CDR2 YYREEE (reference sequence). V trimming: 7 bases; J trimming: 1 base; junction bases outside the gene matches: 18. The CDR3 consists of 18 residues. The CDR3 DNA reads TGTGCCAGCCGAGCTGAGCGGGACGTATACCCCGGCACAGATACGCAGTATTTT. Protein: CASRAERDVYPGTDTQYF. The variable domain in full, with the rest retrieved from reference TRBV5-4 and TRBJ2-3, is ETGVTQSPTHLIKTRGQQVTLRCSSQSGHNTVSWYQQALGQGPQFIFQYYREEENGRGNFPPRFSGLQFPNYSSELNVNALELDDSALYLCASRAERDVYPGTDTQYFGPGTRLTVL.

The chain recombines TRBV7-8 with TRBJ1-6, with TRBD1 matching 7 bases. Germline V gene lookup returns CDR1 SGHVS and CDR2 FQNEAQ. This CDR3 region has 14 residues. Trimming at V came to 4 bases and at J to 10 bases, leaving 7 bases not matched to a gene. CDR3 residues: CASSSPGGQSPLHF. In nucleotides, the CDR3 is TGTGCCAGCAGCTCGCCAGGGGGACAGTCACCCCTCCACTTT.